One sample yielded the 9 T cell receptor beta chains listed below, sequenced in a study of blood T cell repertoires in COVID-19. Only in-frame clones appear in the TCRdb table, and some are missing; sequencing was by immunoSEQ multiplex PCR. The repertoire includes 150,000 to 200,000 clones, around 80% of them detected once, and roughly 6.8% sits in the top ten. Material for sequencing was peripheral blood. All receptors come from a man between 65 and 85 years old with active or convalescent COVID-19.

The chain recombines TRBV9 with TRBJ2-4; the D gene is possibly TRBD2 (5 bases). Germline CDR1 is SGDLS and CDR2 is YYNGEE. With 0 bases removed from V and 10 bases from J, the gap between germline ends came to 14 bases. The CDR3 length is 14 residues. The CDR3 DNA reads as TGTGCCAGCAGCGTAGCGGTCGGGGAAGGAATTCAGTACTTC. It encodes CASSVAVGEGIQYF. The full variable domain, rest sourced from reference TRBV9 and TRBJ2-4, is DSGVTQTPKHLITATGQRVTLRCSPRSGDLSVYWYQQSLDQGLQFLIQYYNGEERAKGNILERFSAQQFPDLHSELNLSSLELGDSALYFCASSVAVGEGIQYFGAGTRLSVL.

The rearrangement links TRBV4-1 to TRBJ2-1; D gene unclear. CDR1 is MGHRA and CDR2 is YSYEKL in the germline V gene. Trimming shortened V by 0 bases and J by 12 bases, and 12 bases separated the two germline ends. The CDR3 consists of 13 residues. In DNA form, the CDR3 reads TGCGCCAGCAGCCAAGATTCCAACACCGTGCAGTTCTTC. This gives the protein CASSQDSNTVQFF.

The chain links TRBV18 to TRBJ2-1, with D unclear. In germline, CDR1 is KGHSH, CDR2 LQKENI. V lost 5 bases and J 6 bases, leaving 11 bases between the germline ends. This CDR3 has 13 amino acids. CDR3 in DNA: TGTGCCAGCTCATCCCCTTCTTCCAATGAGCAGTTCTTC. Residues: CASSSPSSNEQFF.

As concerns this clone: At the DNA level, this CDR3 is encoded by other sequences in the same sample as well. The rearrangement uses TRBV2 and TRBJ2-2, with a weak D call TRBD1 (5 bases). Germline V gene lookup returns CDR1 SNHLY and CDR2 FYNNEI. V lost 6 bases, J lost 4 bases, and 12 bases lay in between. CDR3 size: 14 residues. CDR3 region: CASSERQITGELFF. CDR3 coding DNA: TGTGCCAGCAGCGAAAGACAGATCACCGGGGAGCTGTTTTTT.

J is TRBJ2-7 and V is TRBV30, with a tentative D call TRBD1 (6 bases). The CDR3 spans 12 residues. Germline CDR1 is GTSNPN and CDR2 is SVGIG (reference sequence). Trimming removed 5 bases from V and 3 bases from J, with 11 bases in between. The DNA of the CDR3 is TGTGCCTGGGGCCAACAGGGCTACGAGCAGTACTTC. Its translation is CAWGQQGYEQYF.

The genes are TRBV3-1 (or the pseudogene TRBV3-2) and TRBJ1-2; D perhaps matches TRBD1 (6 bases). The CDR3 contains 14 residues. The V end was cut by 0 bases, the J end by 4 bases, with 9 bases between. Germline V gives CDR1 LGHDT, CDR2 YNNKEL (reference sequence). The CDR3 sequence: CASSQEHRAYGYTF. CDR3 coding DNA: TGTGCCAGCAGCCAAGAGCACAGGGCCTATGGCTACACCTTC.

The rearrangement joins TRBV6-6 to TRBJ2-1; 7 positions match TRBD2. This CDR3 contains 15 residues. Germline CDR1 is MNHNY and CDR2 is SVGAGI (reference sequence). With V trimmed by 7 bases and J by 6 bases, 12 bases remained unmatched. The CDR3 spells CASTNRGGSINEQFF. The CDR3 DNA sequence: TGTGCCAGCACCAACCGGGGCGGGAGCATCAATGAGCAGTTCTTC.

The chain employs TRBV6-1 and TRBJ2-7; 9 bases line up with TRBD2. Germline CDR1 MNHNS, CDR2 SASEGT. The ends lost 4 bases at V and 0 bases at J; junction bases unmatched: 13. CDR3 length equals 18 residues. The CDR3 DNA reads TGTGCCAGCAGTGGGGGTAGCGGGGGCCTAGGCTACTCCTACGAGCAGTACTTC. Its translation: CASSGGSGGLGYSYEQYF.

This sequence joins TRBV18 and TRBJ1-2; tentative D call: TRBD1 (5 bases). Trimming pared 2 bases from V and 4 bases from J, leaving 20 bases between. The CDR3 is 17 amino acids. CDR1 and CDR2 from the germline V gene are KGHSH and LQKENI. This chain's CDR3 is CASSPRAQRGSSYGYTF. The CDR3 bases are TGTGCCAGCTCACCAAGGGCTCAAAGGGGATCTAGCTATGGCTACACCTTC.